This T cell receptor (beta chain) was retrieved from a study of neurological immune-mediated disorders. TCRdb recomputed calls from the 5' RACE reads with MiXCR, one row per CDR3 protein. The sample includes 55,000 to 75,000 distinct CDR3 sequences, 2% to 3% of them seen just once. The V gene lost 2 bases and the J gene lost 5 bases, with 16 bases spanning the gap. Germline CDR1 is DFQATT and CDR2 is SNEGSKA (reference sequence). The length of the CDR3 is 14 residues. In its sample, this clonotype was seen many times. Its target is not known. General study findings and limits: The greatest TCR clonal expansion appeared in HTLV-1-associated myelopathy and the smallest, falling below healthy controls, in multiple sclerosis.

For the unsorted libraries, 2 million PBMCs stored at -80 C served as input. The sequenced sample consisted of PBMCs. The V gene is TRBV20-1, the J gene TRBJ2-7; D may be TRBD1 or TRBD2 (7 bases each). The clonotype originates from a man in his fifties with multiple sclerosis. The CDR3 is CSARPVGGGDEQYF. The CDR3, as DNA: TGCAGTGCTAGACCCGTGGGAGGGGGCGACGAGCAGTACTTC.